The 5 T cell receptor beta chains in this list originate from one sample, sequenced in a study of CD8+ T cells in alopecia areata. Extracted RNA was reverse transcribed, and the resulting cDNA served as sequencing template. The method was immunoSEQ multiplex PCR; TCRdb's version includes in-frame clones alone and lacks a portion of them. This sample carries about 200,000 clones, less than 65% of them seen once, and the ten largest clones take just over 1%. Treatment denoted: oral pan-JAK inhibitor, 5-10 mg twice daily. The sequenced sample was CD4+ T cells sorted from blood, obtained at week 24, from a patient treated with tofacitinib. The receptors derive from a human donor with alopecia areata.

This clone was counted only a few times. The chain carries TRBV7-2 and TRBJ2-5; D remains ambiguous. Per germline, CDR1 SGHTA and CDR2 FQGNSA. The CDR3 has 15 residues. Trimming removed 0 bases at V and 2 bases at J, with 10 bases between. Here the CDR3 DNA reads TGTGCCAGCAGCTTAGCTCCAGTGGGACAAGAGACCCAGTACTTC. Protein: CASSLAPVGQETQYF.

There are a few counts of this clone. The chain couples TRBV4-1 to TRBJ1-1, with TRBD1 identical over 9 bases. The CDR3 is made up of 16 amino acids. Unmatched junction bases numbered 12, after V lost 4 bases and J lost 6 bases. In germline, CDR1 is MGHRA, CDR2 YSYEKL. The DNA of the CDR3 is TGCGCCAGCAGCCCGGCCGAGTACAGGGGGCGTCCTGAAGCTTTCTTT. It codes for CASSPAEYRGRPEAFF.

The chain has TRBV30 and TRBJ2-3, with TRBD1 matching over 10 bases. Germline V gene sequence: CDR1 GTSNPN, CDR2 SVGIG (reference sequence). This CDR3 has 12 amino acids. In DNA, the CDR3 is TGTGCAGGGACAGGGGGCACAGATACGCAGTATTTT. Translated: CAGTGGTDTQYF. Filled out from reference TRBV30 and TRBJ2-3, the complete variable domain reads SQTIHQWPATLVQPVGSPLSLECTVEGTSNPNLYWYRQAAGRGLQLLFYSVGIGQISSEVPQNLSASRPQDRQFILSSKKLLLSDSGFYLCAGTGGTDTQYFGPGTRLTVL.

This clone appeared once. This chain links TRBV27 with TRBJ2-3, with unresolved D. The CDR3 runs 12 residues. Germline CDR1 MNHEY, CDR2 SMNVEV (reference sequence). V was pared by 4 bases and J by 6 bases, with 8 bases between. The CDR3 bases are TGTGCCAGCAGTTCCGCGTGGGATACGCAGTATTTT. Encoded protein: CASSSAWDTQYF.

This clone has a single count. The CDR3 region is CASSVGSTETQYF. CDR3 in DNA: TGTGCCAGCAGCGTAGGATCGACGGAGACCCAGTACTTC. The chain joins TRBV9 to TRBJ2-5; D is ambiguous. Per germline, CDR1 SGDLS and CDR2 YYNGEE. The CDR3 length is 13 residues. V shed 0 bases and J shed 5 bases, with 8 bases lying between them.